The rows below give T cell receptor beta chains drawn from one sample of a study of blood T cells in healthy people across ages. TCRdb reprocessed the 5' RACE reads via MiXCR and lists one record per CDR3 protein. Here the sample spans about 830,000 distinct CDR3 sequences, roughly 60% being singletons. Material for sequencing was blood. The receptor set was obtained from a young man in good health. CDR3s include the opening cysteine and the closing phenylalanine or tryptophan. The order of the fields is J gene, V gene, clone size, D gene, CDR3 protein, CDR3 DNA. A D gene is named only where the DNA matches it firmly. Rows may omit the clone size; those that give it use once, few, many or a size class.

J: TRBJ2-1
V: TRBV9
size: -
D: -
CDR3: CASSVGSGQEQFF
DNA: TGTGCCAGCAGCGTAGGGAGCGGACAAGAGCAGTTCTTC

J: TRBJ2-3
V: TRBV20-1
size: -
D: -
CDR3: CSARGGQKVGTDTQYF
DNA: TGCAGTGCTAGGGGCGGACAGAAGGTGGGCACAGATACGCAGTATTTT

J: TRBJ1-1
V: TRBV7-2
size: -
D: -
CDR3: CASSLSSDHTEAFF
DNA: TGTGCCAGCAGCTTAAGCTCTGACCACACTGAAGCTTTCTTT

J: TRBJ2-5
V: TRBV5-1
size: -
D: TRBD1
CDR3: CASSLGDREVRETQYF
DNA: TGCGCCAGCAGCTTGGGCGACAGGGAAGTAAGGGAGACCCAGTACTTC

J: TRBJ2-5
V: TRBV7-3
size: -
D: TRBD2
CDR3: CASSLNSLSGGKRNEQYF
DNA: TGTGCCAGCAGCTTAAATTCCCTTAGCGGGGGAAAGAGAAATGAGCAGTACTTC

J: TRBJ2-1
V: TRBV6-5
size: few
D: -
CDR3: CASSYRPAREQFF
DNA: TGTGCCAGCAGTTACAGGCCGGCCCGGGAGCAGTTCTTC

J: TRBJ2-5
V: TRBV28
size: -
D: TRBD2
CDR3: CASSPQREQETQYF
DNA: TGTGCCAGCAGTCCCCAGCGGGAACAAGAGACCCAGTACTTC

J: TRBJ1-2
V: TRBV19
size: -
D: TRBD1
CDR3: CASNLGQGEYGYTF
DNA: TGTGCCAGTAACCTCGGACAGGGCGAATATGGCTACACCTTC

J: TRBJ2-5
V: TRBV7-2
size: many
D: -
CDR3: CASSFGIRETQYF
DNA: TGTGCCAGCAGCTTCGGAATTAGGGAGACCCAGTACTTC

J: TRBJ2-1
V: TRBV9
size: -
D: -
CDR3: CASSEGGTGATRYNEQFF
DNA: TGTGCCAGCAGCGAGGGGGGGACGGGGGCCACGAGATACAATGAGCAGTTCTTC

J: TRBJ2-3
V: TRBV28
size: -
D: TRBD2
CDR3: CASQGLWYTDTQYF
DNA: TGTGCCAGCCAGGGACTATGGTACACAGATACGCAGTATTTT

J: TRBJ2-5
V: TRBV28
size: -
D: -
CDR3: CASSFPRVGDGLQETQYF
DNA: TGTGCCAGCAGTTTCCCCAGGGTCGGTGATGGTCTCCAAGAGACCCAGTACTTC

J: TRBJ1-2
V: TRBV10-3
size: few
D: -
CDR3: CAISDGINYGYTF
DNA: TGTGCCATCAGTGACGGGATTAACTATGGCTACACCTTC

J: TRBJ1-2
V: TRBV6-5
size: -
D: TRBD1
CDR3: CASSYQTQGADGYTF
DNA: TGTGCCAGCAGTTACCAAACACAGGGGGCTGATGGCTACACCTTC

J: TRBJ2-5
V: TRBV15
size: -
D: -
CDR3: CATSRDSQGVETQYF
DNA: TGTGCCACCAGCAGAGATTCCCAGGGAGTGGAGACCCAGTACTTC

J: TRBJ2-1
V: TRBV6-5
size: few
D: TRBD2
CDR3: CASSTSSGKQFF
DNA: TGTGCCAGCAGTACCTCTAGCGGAAAGCAGTTCTTC

J: TRBJ1-6
V: TRBV15
size: few
D: -
CDR3: CATSPSLSTPRLHF
DNA: TGTGCCACCAGCCCCTCCCTTTCGACCCCTAGGCTCCACTTT

J: TRBJ2-7
V: TRBV28
size: few
D: -
CDR3: CASSFRSTYEQYF
DNA: TGTGCCAGCAGTTTCAGGTCCACCTACGAGCAGTACTTC

J: TRBJ2-5
V: TRBV28
size: -
D: -
CDR3: CASIYRGQETQYF
DNA: TGTGCCAGCATCTACCGGGGCCAAGAGACCCAGTACTTC

J: TRBJ2-1
V: TRBV20-1
size: -
D: TRBD2
CDR3: CSARGLTSGGASEQFF
DNA: TGCAGTGCTAGGGGATTAACTAGCGGGGGGGCCTCTGAGCAGTTCTTC

J: TRBJ2-7
V: TRBV2
size: -
D: -
CDR3: CASSEQVTHEQYF
DNA: TGTGCCAGCAGTGAGCAGGTAACCCACGAGCAGTACTTC

J: TRBJ1-2
V: TRBV15
size: once
D: TRBD1
CDR3: CATSTTRSRQGRTF
DNA: TGTGCCACCAGTACCACCAGAAGCCGACAGGGCCGCACCTTC

J: TRBJ2-5
V: TRBV15
size: -
D: -
CDR3: CATSREGVQETQYF
DNA: TGTGCCACCAGCAGAGAGGGGGTCCAGGAGACCCAGTACTTC

J: TRBJ2-1
V: TRBV20-1
size: -
D: -
CDR3: CSASRGIGRNEQFF
DNA: TGCAGTGCTTCCAGGGGCATCGGCAGGAATGAGCAGTTCTTC

J: TRBJ1-4
V: TRBV29-1
size: few
D: -
CDR3: CSVGQANEKLFF
DNA: TGCAGCGTTGGACAGGCGAATGAAAAACTGTTTTTT

J: TRBJ2-1
V: TRBV7-9
size: -
D: -
CDR3: CANSLVEGEQFF
DNA: TGTGCCAACAGCTTAGTGGAAGGGGAGCAGTTCTTC

J: TRBJ2-7
V: TRBV7-9
size: -
D: -
CDR3: CASSLGGWQGLTYEQYF
DNA: TGTGCCAGCAGCTTAGGCGGCTGGCAGGGCCTTACCTACGAGCAGTACTTC

J: TRBJ1-5
V: TRBV25-1
size: few
D: -
CDR3: CASGFDQPQHF
DNA: TGTGCCAGCGGATTTGATCAGCCCCAGCATTTT

J: TRBJ2-5
V: TRBV3-1
size: once
D: TRBD2
CDR3: CASSRLAGGQGETQYF
DNA: TGTGCCAGCAGCCGACTAGCGGGGGGGCAGGGTGAGACCCAGTACTTC

J: TRBJ2-1
V: TRBV2
size: -
D: -
CDR3: CASSDTGDFRNEQFF
DNA: TGTGCCAGCAGTGATACGGGGGATTTCAGGAATGAGCAGTTCTTC

J: TRBJ2-7
V: TRBV28
size: -
D: TRBD1
CDR3: CASSLGSTGSYEQYF
DNA: TGTGCCAGCAGTTTAGGGTCGACAGGGAGTTACGAGCAGTACTTC

J: TRBJ2-7
V: TRBV20-1
size: -
D: TRBD2
CDR3: CSASGLAGGTYEQYF
DNA: TGCAGTGCTAGCGGACTAGCGGGGGGCACCTACGAGCAGTACTTC

J: TRBJ2-1
V: TRBV25-1
size: few
D: TRBD2
CDR3: CASSASGGLGEQFF
DNA: TGTGCCAGCAGTGCCTCGGGGGGGCTAGGTGAGCAGTTCTTC

J: TRBJ2-3
V: TRBV20-1
size: few
D: -
CDR3: CSASYTDTQYF
DNA: TGCAGTGCTAGCTACACAGATACGCAGTATTTT

J: TRBJ2-1
V: TRBV7-2
size: -
D: -
CDR3: CASSVAVAFEQFF
DNA: TGTGCCAGCAGCGTAGCGGTGGCATTTGAGCAGTTCTTC

J: TRBJ2-5
V: TRBV2
size: -
D: TRBD1
CDR3: CASSPRTGLEETQYF
DNA: TGTGCCAGCAGTCCGCGGACAGGGTTGGAAGAGACCCAGTACTTC

J: TRBJ2-5
V: TRBV27
size: -
D: TRBD1
CDR3: CASSPPGQGQETQYF
DNA: TGTGCCAGCAGCCCTCCCGGACAGGGCCAAGAGACCCAGTACTTC

J: TRBJ2-1
V: TRBV6-1
size: few
D: TRBD1
CDR3: CASQGQVQNNEQFF
DNA: TGTGCCAGCCAAGGACAGGTTCAAAACAATGAGCAGTTCTTC

J: TRBJ2-7
V: TRBV29-1
size: -
D: TRBD1
CDR3: CSVEVRDSYEQYF
DNA: TGCAGCGTTGAAGTTCGGGACAGCTACGAGCAGTACTTC

J: TRBJ1-2
V: TRBV7-2
size: -
D: TRBD1
CDR3: CASSLETGPGYGYTF
DNA: TGTGCCAGCAGCTTAGAGACAGGGCCAGGGTATGGCTACACCTTC

J: TRBJ2-7
V: TRBV20-1
size: -
D: -
CDR3: CSASLTGTPNEQYF
DNA: TGCAGTGCTAGCCTTACAGGGACCCCTAACGAGCAGTACTTC

J: TRBJ2-5
V: TRBV5-1
size: -
D: -
CDR3: CASSLRAARDEQYF
DNA: TGCGCCAGCAGCCTTCGCGCGGCCCGGGATGAGCAGTACTTC

J: TRBJ2-7
V: TRBV4-3
size: many
D: TRBD1
CDR3: CASSQALLGQAPYEQYF
DNA: TGCGCCAGCAGCCAAGCCCTCCTGGGACAGGCCCCTTACGAGCAGTACTTC

J: TRBJ1-1
V: TRBV10-3
size: -
D: -
CDR3: CAISEYATARLNTEAFF
DNA: TGTGCCATCAGTGAATACGCGACAGCCAGGCTGAACACTGAAGCTTTCTTT

J: TRBJ2-1
V: TRBV7-9
size: -
D: -
CDR3: CASSLLPGSYNEQFF
DNA: TGTGCCAGCAGCTTACTCCCGGGCTCCTACAATGAGCAGTTCTTC

J: TRBJ1-1
V: TRBV10-3
size: few
D: TRBD1
CDR3: CAISESRTGDYEAFF
DNA: TGTGCCATCAGTGAGTCGAGAACAGGGGACTATGAAGCTTTCTTT

J: TRBJ2-3
V: TRBV6-2/TRBV6-3
size: few
D: -
CDR3: CASSPPAYTQYF
DNA: TGTGCCAGCAGTCCCCCGGCATATACGCAGTATTTT

J: TRBJ1-1
V: TRBV7-3
size: -
D: -
CDR3: CASSPITTLNTEAFF
DNA: TGTGCCAGCAGTCCTATAACCACACTGAACACTGAAGCTTTCTTT

J: TRBJ2-4
V: TRBV6-2/TRBV6-3
size: -
D: -
CDR3: CASSAVAKNIQYF
DNA: TGTGCCAGCAGTGCAGTAGCCAAAAACATTCAGTACTTC